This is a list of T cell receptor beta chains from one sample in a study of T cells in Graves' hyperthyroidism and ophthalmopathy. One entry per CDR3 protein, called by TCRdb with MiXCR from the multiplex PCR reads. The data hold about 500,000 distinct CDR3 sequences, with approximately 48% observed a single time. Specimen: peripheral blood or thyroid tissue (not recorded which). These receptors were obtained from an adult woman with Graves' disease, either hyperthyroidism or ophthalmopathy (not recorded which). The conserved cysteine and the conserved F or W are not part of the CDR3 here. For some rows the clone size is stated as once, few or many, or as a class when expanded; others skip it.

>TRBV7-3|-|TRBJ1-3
ASSQAKWAGGNTIY
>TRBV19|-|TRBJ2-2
ASSNGGRPAPGELF
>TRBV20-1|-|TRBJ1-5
SALDRVNQPQH
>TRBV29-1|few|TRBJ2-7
SVVRYESYEQY
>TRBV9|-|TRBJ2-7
ASTEGVGVHYEQY
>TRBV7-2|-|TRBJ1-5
ASSPRAGNQPQH
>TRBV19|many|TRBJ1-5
ASSPGQGRQPQH
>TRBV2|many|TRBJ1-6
ASSARRWNSPLH
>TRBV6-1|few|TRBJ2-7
AISVRNGGAYEQY
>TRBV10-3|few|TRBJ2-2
AIMGGTNTGELF
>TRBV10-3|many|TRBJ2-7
AISGGGSGRSYEQY
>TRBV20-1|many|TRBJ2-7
SARASSTWEQY
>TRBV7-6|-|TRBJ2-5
ASSPTQGVLETQY
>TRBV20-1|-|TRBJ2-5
SATALGQETQY
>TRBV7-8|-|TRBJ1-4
ASSLDRGPGEKLF
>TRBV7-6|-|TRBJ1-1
ASVGLTEAF
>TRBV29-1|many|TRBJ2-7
SVEGRGGPGGEQY
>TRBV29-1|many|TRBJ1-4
SVEIATGDEKLF
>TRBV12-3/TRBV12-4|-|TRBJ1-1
ASSYHRGSEAF
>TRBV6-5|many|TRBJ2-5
ASSYTLPGGETQY
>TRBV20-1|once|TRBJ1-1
SARVSPGNTEAF
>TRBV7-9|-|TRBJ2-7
ASSFDRNYEQY
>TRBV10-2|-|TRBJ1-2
ASSGWTDGYT
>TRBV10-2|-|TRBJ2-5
ASSLRRLGPTGTQY
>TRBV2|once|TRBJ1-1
ASRAGPDTEAF
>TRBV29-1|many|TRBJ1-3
SVGDSVGNTIY
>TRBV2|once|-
ASSPRTSGIAYNEQF
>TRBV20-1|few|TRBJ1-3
SARETGPSGNTIY
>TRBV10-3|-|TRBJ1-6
ASSLWTGRSALH
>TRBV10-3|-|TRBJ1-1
ASTNMRGYQPNTEAF
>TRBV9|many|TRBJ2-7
ASSVVGTSVEQY
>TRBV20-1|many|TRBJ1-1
SAPTSRRNTEAF
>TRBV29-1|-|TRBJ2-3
SVELDSSAQY
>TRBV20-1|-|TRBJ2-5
SAALSAEETQY
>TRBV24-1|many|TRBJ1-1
ATSDQKTGDTEAF
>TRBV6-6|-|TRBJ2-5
ASRGWGEETQY
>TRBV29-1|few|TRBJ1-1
SVVTANTEAF
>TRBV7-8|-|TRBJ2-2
ASSLVLAGNTGELF
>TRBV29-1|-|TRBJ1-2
SVTGTGGEAPGYT
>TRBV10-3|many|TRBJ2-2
AIRDRDPGELF
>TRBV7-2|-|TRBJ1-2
ASSLGGEVYGYT